One and the same sample provided the 12 T cell receptor beta chains below, sequenced in a study of post-analysis software for immune sequencing data. Findings of the study overall: Compared with controls, patients had more of about 5 TRBV segments, including TRBV5-6, TRBV5-1 and TRBV20-1.

Antigen specificity for these receptors is unknown. Unique molecular identifiers were present in the TCR beta cDNA libraries. TCRdb fed the PCR reads into MiXCR, producing one record per CDR3 protein. The sample shows about 810,000 distinct CDR3 sequences, around 50% of them seen only once. Sequencing input: blood. The source of these receptors is a girl between 5 and 17 years old with multiple sclerosis.

This chain links TRBV30 with TRBJ2-7, with unresolved D. With 3 bases removed from V and 0 bases from J, the gap between germline ends came to 15 bases. Germline values: CDR1 GTSNPN, CDR2 SVGIG (reference sequence). This CDR3 has 15 residues. CDR3 sequence: CAWRNFDMSSYEQYF. DNA of the CDR3: TGTGCCTGGAGGAACTTTGACATGAGCTCCTACGAGCAGTACTTC.

The J gene is TRBJ2-6, the V gene TRBV7-9; no firm D call. The V gene's germline CDR1 is SEHNR and CDR2 FQNEAQ (reference sequence). Trimming took 3 bases from V and 0 from J, leaving 6 bases between them. This CDR3 is built from 15 residues. CDR3 sequence reads: CASSFFLSGANVLTF. The CDR3 coding sequence is TGTGCCAGCAGCTTTTTCCTCTCTGGGGCCAACGTCCTGACTTTC.

The chain joins TRBV10-3 to TRBJ2-7, with a tentative D call TRBD2 (7 bases). V gave up 0 bases and J gave up 0 bases, with 12 bases separating them. The CDR3 covers 16 residues. Germline lookup yields CDR1 ENHRY and CDR2 SYGVKD. In nucleotides, the CDR3 is TGTGCCATCAGTGAGTCGAAGGGGGGGGGCTCCTACGAGCAGTACTTC. This sequence encodes CAISESKGGGSYEQYF.

V is TRBV20-1 and J is TRBJ2-5; 8 bases align to TRBD2. The CDR3 length is 15 residues. Germline lookup yields CDR1 DFQATT and CDR2 SNEGSKA (reference sequence). The J segment lost 1 base and the V segment lost 0 bases, leaving 4 bases of the junction unmatched. In DNA, the CDR3 is TGCAGTGCTAGAGATTTTGGGACTAGCCAAGAGACCCAGTACTTC. This sequence encodes CSARDFGTSQETQYF.

The CDR3 spells CATSRDSLPRTETFF. The CDR3 DNA is TGTGCCACCAGCAGAGATTCTCTCCCTCGAACAGAGACTTTCTTT. The chain employs TRBV15 and TRBJ1-1, with D uncertain. The germline CDR1 and CDR2 sequences are LNHNV and YYDKDF (reference sequence). With 0 bases removed from V and 12 bases from J, the gap between germline ends came to 20 bases. CDR3 length: 15 residues.

This chain joins TRBV12-3 or TRBV12-4 and TRBJ2-3, with 9 bases fitting TRBD2. The CDR3 has 14 amino acids. V trimming: 6 bases; J trimming: 8 bases; junction bases outside the gene matches: 9. CDR3 in DNA: TGTGCCAGCAGCTCCATAGCGGGAGAGGGTACGCAGTATTTT. It specifies CASSSIAGEGTQYF.

The chain recombines TRBV7-9 with TRBJ2-3, with D perhaps TRBD2 (7 bases). The germline V gene has CDR1 SEHNR and CDR2 FQNEAQ (reference sequence). This CDR3 is 16 amino acids long. The V and J ends lost 2 bases and 2 bases respectively, with 14 bases between them. The CDR3: CASSLMAGALTDTQYF. The CDR3 DNA follows: TGTGCCAGCAGCTTAATGGCGGGGGCGCTCACAGATACGCAGTATTTT. The full variable domain, its missing parts supplied by reference TRBV7-9 and TRBJ2-3, is DTGVSQNPRHKITKRGQNVTFRCDPISEHNRLYWYRQTLGQGPEFLTYFQNEAQLEKSRLLSDRFSAERPKGSFSTLEIQRTEQGDSAMYLCASSLMAGALTDTQYFGPGTRLTVL.

For this clonotype: A read error may account for a junction end that differs from germline. V usage is TRBV5-1 and J usage is TRBJ2-2; D is uncertain. CDR1 SGHRS and CDR2 YFSETQ come from the germline V gene. This CDR3 is 14 amino acids long. CDR3 sequence reads: CASSYETRTGELFF. CDR3 coding DNA: TGTGCCAGCAGCTATGAGACGAGGACCGGGGAGCTGTTTTTT.

This clonotype came up a few times. The chain couples TRBV20-1 to TRBJ2-5; D remains unclear. Trimming removed 0 bases from V and 0 bases from J, with 8 bases in between. The CDR3 length is 14 residues. Germline CDR1 reads DFQATT; CDR2 reads SNEGSKA (reference sequence). The CDR3 DNA sequence: TGCAGTGCTAGAGATGAGAGCTACCAAGAGACCCAGTACTTC. Translation: CSARDESYQETQYF.

This clonotype was seen more than once but under ten times. This chain joins TRBV20-1 and TRBJ2-5; D not certain. Germline CDR1 and CDR2: DFQATT and SNEGSKA (reference sequence). The ends were cut back, 5 bases at V and 3 bases at J, with 13 bases in the middle. The CDR3 extends over 13 amino acids. The DNA for the CDR3 is TGCAGTGCTTTGGCAGGAGTAGAAGAGACCCAGTACTTC. It is translated as CSALAGVEETQYF.

J is TRBJ2-5 and V is TRBV10-2; D remains ambiguous. Trimming took 6 bases from V and 1 from J, leaving 9 bases between them. This CDR3 comprises 13 residues. Per the germline V gene, CDR1 is WSHSY and CDR2 is SAAADI. CDR3 residues: CASRARVQETQYF. DNA of the CDR3: TGCGCCAGCAGGGCACGGGTCCAAGAGACCCAGTACTTC.

This chain joins TRBV27 and TRBJ2-7; 7 bases are a match to TRBD2. The end of the DNA aligns better with TRBJ2-5, so the J call may be wrong. Germline CDR1 MNHEY, CDR2 SMNVEV (reference sequence). This CDR3 has 14 amino acids. CDR3: CASSVGGIGGTQYF. In DNA form, the CDR3 reads TGTGCCAGCAGTGTGGGGGGGATTGGCGGGACCCAGTACTTC.